A selection of T cell receptor beta chains follows, all from one sample in a study of T cells in Graves' hyperthyroidism and ophthalmopathy. TCRdb reprocessed the multiplex PCR reads with MiXCR, giving one entry per CDR3 protein. Among hundreds of thousands of distinct CDR3 sequences listed, roughly 20% were seen once. The sample was blood. These receptors originate from a woman aged 45-59 years with Graves' hyperthyroidism that later progressed to Graves' ophthalmopathy. CDR3s leave out the opening cysteine and the closing phenylalanine or tryptophan.

J | V | CDR3
TRBJ2-7 | TRBV20-1 | SARDQAWEQY
TRBJ2-5 | TRBV12-3/TRBV12-4 | ASSFETGGLETQY
TRBJ2-3 | TRBV6-5 | ASSYPTVGQGRTQY
TRBJ1-1 | TRBV5-1 | ASSLEISMNTEAF
TRBJ2-7 | TRBV14 | ASSPRQGIYEQY
TRBJ1-1 | TRBV9 | ASSVGLDRENTEAF
TRBJ2-1 | TRBV7-3 | ASSSPGLGAYNEQF
TRBJ2-3 | TRBV10-3 | AISKPGLTTDTQY
TRBJ1-2 | TRBV11-2 | ASSSLLELQVYGYT
TRBJ2-7 | TRBV5-1 | ASSQRQGTYEQY
TRBJ2-1 | TRBV9 | ASSAGLANNEQF
TRBJ2-2 | TRBV5-1 | ASSLVDSNTGELF
TRBJ1-1 | TRBV3-1 | ASSPPFPGGYRVNTEAF
TRBJ2-5 | TRBV3-1 | ASRPSDRGQRETQY
TRBJ2-3 | TRBV3-1 | ASSLHAGTSTDTQY
TRBJ2-7 | TRBV3-1 | ASSPSRGEQY
TRBJ1-2 | TRBV2 | ASRTLAGANYGYT
TRBJ2-1 | TRBV7-3 | ASSLNGQGRGYNEQF
TRBJ2-7 | TRBV27 | ASSFGTSAYEQY
TRBJ1-2 | TRBV6-1 | ASSEVTWTDYGYT
TRBJ1-1 | TRBV30 | AWSVLPPEAF
TRBJ1-2 | TRBV20-1 | SARSTGGADGYT
TRBJ1-5 | TRBV20-1 | SAGLSDSNQPQH
TRBJ1-1 | TRBV6-1 | ASSPRDGYEAF
TRBJ2-3 | TRBV3-1 | ASSQDMSAGGFTDTQY
TRBJ2-3 | TRBV12-3/TRBV12-4 | ASSSLLAGGQIDTQY
TRBJ2-5 | TRBV6-6 | ASSYSIAGGETQY
TRBJ1-1 | TRBV5-1 | ASSSGTAYTEAF
TRBJ2-5 | TRBV3-1 | ASSPISGALQETQY
TRBJ1-4 | TRBV2 | ASSPGTGGAEKLF
TRBJ1-4 | TRBV2 | ASRVGQWNEKLF
TRBJ1-2 | TRBV12-3/TRBV12-4 | ASSLSERGYT
TRBJ1-1 | TRBV2 | ASTLGSANTEAF
TRBJ2-2 | TRBV11-2 | ASSSLPRGRANTGELF
TRBJ2-1 | TRBV12-3/TRBV12-4 | ASRHITGTGFYEQF
TRBJ2-5 | TRBV20-1 | SVHPRGRETQY
TRBJ1-1 | TRBV28 | ASLGWTVPEAF
TRBJ1-1 | TRBV29-1 | SVDRFTEAF
TRBJ1-6 | TRBV6-5 | ASSYSQGAGSPLH
TRBJ2-7 | TRBV27 | ASSPLPTGRNEQY
TRBJ1-2 | TRBV27 | ASSLGAPDRGIYGYT
TRBJ2-5 | TRBV7-3 | ASSPTRGRGETQY
TRBJ1-2 | TRBV5-5 | ASSLAPVNYGYT
TRBJ2-3 | TRBV7-6 | ASSLEAAGGDTQY
TRBJ1-1 | TRBV7-9 | ARSSTHRGMNTEAF
TRBJ1-1 | TRBV20-1 | SVLGGNTEAF
TRBJ2-7 | TRBV27 | ASSLLAGNSYEQY
TRBJ2-2 | TRBV6-1 | ASREAGSSGELF
TRBJ2-2 | TRBV2 | ASSEDRLRTGELF
TRBJ1-1 | TRBV11-2 | ASALLAGGPSTEAF
TRBJ1-2 | TRBV5-1 | ASSLDSASYGYT
TRBJ2-7 | TRBV29-1 | SAGQNYEQY
TRBJ2-2 | TRBV27 | ASTGTGKTGELF